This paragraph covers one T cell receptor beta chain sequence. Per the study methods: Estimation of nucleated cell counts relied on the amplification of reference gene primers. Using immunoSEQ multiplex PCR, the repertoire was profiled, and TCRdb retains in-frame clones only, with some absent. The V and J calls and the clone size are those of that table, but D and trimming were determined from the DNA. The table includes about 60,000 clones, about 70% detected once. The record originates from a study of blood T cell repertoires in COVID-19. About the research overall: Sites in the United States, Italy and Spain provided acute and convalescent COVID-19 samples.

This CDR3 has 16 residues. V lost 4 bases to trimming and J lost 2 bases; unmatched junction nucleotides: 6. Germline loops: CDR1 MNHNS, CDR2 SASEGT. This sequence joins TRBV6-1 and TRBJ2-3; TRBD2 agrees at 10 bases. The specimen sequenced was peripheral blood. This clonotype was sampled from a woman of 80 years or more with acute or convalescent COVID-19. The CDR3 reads CASSVQREGLTDTQYF. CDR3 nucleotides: TGTGCCAGCAGTGTCCAGCGGGAGGGCCTCACAGATACGCAGTATTTT.